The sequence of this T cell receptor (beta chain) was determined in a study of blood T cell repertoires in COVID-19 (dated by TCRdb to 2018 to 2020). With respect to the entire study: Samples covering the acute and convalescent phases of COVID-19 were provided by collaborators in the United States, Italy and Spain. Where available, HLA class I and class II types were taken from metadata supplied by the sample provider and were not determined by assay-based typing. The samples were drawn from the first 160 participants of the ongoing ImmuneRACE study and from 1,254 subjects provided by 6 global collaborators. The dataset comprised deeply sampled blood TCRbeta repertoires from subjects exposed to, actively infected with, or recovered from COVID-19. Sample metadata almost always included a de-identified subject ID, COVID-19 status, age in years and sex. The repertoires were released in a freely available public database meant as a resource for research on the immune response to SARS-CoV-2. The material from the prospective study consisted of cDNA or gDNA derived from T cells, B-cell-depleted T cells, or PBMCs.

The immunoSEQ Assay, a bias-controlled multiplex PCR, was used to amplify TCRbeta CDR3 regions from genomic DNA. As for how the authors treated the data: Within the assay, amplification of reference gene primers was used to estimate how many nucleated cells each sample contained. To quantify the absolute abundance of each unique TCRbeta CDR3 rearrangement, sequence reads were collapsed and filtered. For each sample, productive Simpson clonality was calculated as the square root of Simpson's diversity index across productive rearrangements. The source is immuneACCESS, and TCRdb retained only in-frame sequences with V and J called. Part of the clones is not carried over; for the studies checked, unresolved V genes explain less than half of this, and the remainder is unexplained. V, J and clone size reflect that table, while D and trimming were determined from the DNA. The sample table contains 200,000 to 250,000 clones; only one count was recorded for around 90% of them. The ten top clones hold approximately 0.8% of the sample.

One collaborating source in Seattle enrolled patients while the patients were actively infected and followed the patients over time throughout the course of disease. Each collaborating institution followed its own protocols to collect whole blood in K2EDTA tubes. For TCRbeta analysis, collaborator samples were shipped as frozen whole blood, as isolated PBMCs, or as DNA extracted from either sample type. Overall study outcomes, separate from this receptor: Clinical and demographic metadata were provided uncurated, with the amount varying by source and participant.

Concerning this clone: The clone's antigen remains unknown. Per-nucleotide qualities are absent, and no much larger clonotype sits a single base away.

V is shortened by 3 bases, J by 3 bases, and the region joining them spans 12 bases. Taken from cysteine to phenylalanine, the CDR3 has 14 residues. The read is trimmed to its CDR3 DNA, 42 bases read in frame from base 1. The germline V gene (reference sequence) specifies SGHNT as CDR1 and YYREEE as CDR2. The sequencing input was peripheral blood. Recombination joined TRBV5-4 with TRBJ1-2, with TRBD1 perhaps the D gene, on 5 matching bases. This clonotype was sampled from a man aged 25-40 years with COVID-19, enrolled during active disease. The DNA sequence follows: TGTGCCAGCAGCTACGGGGGGGATTACTATGGCTACACCTTC. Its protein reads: CASSYGGDYYGYTF.